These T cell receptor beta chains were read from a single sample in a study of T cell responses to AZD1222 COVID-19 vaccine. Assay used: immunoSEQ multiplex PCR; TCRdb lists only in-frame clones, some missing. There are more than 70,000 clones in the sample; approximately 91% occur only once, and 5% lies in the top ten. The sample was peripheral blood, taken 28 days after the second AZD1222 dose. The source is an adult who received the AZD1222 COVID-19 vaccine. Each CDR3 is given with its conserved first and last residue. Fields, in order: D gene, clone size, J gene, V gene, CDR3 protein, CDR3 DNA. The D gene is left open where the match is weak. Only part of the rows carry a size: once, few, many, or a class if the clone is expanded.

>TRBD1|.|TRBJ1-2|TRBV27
CASSSTGVTTSGYTF
TGTGCCAGCAGTTCTACAGGGGTTACCACTTCGGGCTACACCTTC
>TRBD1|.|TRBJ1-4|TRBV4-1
CASSQAGGTTNEKLFF
TGCGCCAGCAGCCAAGCAGGGGGGACAACTAATGAAAAACTGTTTTTT
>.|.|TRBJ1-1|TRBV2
CASSANTEAFF
TGTGCCAGCAGTGCTAACACTGAAGCTTTCTTT
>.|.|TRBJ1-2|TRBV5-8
CASSFAGTYGYTF
TGTGCCAGCAGCTTTGCTGGGACCTATGGCTACACCTTC
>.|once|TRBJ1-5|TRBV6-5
CASSYSSRGNQPQHF
TGTGCCAGCAGTTACTCGTCCAGGGGCAATCAGCCCCAGCATTTT
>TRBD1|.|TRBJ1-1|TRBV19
CASNAPGQGASEAFF
TGTGCCAGTAATGCGCCGGGACAGGGGGCCTCTGAAGCTTTCTTT
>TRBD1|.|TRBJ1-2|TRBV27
CASSLTTGVGYTF
TGTGCCAGCAGTTTAACGACAGGGGTCGGCTACACCTTC
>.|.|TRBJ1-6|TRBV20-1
CSASSGFYNSPLHF
TGCAGTGCTAGTTCAGGGTTCTATAATTCACCCCTCCACTTT
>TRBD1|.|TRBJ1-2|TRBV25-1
CASRTGTGHGYTF
TGTGCCAGCAGAACCGGGACAGGGCATGGCTACACCTTC
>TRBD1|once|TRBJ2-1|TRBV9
CASSVGGTGAPHEQFF
TGTGCCAGCAGCGTAGGGGGGACAGGGGCGCCCCATGAGCAGTTCTTC
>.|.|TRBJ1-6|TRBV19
CASSIQGPYNSPLHF
TGTGCCAGTAGTATTCAGGGACCCTATAATTCACCCCTCCACTTT
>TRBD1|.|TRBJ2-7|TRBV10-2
CASSKQGGPYEQYF
TGCGCCAGCAGTAAACAGGGGGGACCCTACGAGCAGTACTTC
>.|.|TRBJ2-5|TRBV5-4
CASSLQVQETQYF
TGTGCCAGCAGCTTACAGGTCCAAGAGACCCAGTACTTC
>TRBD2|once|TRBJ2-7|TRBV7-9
CASSSRLAGASLSYEQYF
TGTGCCAGCAGCTCACGACTAGCGGGGGCCTCCCTCTCCTACGAGCAGTACTTC
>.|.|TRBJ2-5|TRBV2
CASSVLEETQYF
TGTGCCAGCAGTGTGTTAGAGGAGACCCAGTACTTC
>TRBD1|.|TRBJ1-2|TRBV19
CASSKGGDRGYGYTF
TGTGCCAGTAGTAAGGGGGGGGACAGGGGCTATGGCTACACCTTC
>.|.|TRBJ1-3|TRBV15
CATSRGQDSGNTIYF
TGTGCCACCAGCAGAGGACAGGACTCTGGAAACACCATATATTTT
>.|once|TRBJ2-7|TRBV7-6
CASSGWRSYEQYF
TGTGCCAGCAGCGGCTGGCGATCCTACGAGCAGTACTTC
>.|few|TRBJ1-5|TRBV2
CASKQENSNQPQHF
TGTGCCAGCAAACAGGAGAATAGCAATCAGCCCCAGCATTTT
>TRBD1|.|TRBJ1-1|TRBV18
CASSQSGQAVSAEAFF
TGTGCCAGCTCACAATCGGGACAGGCGGTGAGCGCTGAAGCTTTCTTT
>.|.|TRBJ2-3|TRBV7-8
CASSFTQVTQYF
TGTGCCAGCAGCTTCACGCAGGTGACGCAGTATTTT
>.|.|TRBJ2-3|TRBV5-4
CASSAGVGVDTQYF
TGTGCCAGCAGCGCCGGGGTGGGGGTAGATACGCAGTATTTT
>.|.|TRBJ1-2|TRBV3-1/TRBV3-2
CASSQGGNGYTF
TGTGCCAGCAGCCAAGGGGGCAATGGCTACACCTTC